These 27 T cell receptor beta chains share one sample of origin, sequenced in a study of radiation and T cells in renal cell carcinoma. Time point in this sample: baseline pretreatment blood. Treatment defined: 15 Gy SBRT to primary tumor, nephrectomy 4 weeks later. Sequenced by immunoSEQ multiplex PCR; TCRdb stores in-frame clones only, minus some. The table lists about 140,000 clones, less than 85% of them singletons. This material consisted of blood, taken from a patient whose treatment included radiotherapy and nephrectomy. These receptors all stem from a woman in her forties or fifties with renal cell carcinoma.

The V and J genes are TRBV5-6 and TRBJ2-5, with a possible D match to TRBD1 (5 bases). The CDR3 has 12 amino acids. V lost 0 bases and J 11 bases, leaving 11 bases between the germline ends. Germline CDR1 reads SGHDT; CDR2 reads YYEEEE. The CDR3 region has the DNA TGTGCCAGCAGCTTGGTCAGGGCAGAGCAGTACTTC. This gives the protein CASSLVRAEQYF.

The rearrangement joins TRBV4-3 to TRBJ1-2; D is undetermined. V was cut by 0 bases and J by 0 bases, with 8 bases left in between. CDR3 size: 15 residues. The V gene's germline CDR1 is LGHNA and CDR2 YSLEER. DNA for the CDR3: TGCGCCAGCAGCCAAGATGTTGTCACTAACTATGGCTACACCTTC. This translates into CASSQDVVTNYGYTF.

The genes are TRBV30 and TRBJ2-5, with 9 bases that match TRBD2. This CDR3 is 13 amino acids long. Germline V lookup: CDR1 GTSNPN, CDR2 SVGIG (reference sequence). Trimming took 8 bases from V and 3 from J; bases not matched to a gene: 7. This chain's CDR3 is CAGQGLAKETQYF. Written as DNA, the CDR3 is TGTGCCGGCCAGGGACTAGCCAAAGAGACCCAGTACTTC. The full variable domain, in which reference TRBV30 and TRBJ2-5 provide the parts outside the CDR3, is SQTIHQWPATLVQPVGSPLSLECTVEGTSNPNLYWYRQAAGRGLQLLFYSVGIGQISSEVPQNLSASRPQDRQFILSSKKLLLSDSGFYLCAGQGLAKETQYFGPGTRLLVL.

This chain uses TRBV4-3 with TRBJ1-4; 7 bases align to TRBD1. The length of the CDR3 is 15 residues. Trimming cost V 3 bases and J 7 bases; bases outside gene matches: 8. Germline CDR1 reads LGHNA; CDR2 reads YSLEER. This CDR3 reads CASSHIDRASEKLFF. CDR3 nucleotide sequence: TGCGCCAGCAGCCATATTGACAGGGCGAGTGAAAAACTGTTTTTT.

This rearrangement joins TRBV11-2 to TRBJ1-1; 9 nucleotides align to TRBD1. Germline V lookup: CDR1 SGHAT, CDR2 FQNNGV. The CDR3 totals 16 residues. V shed 3 bases and J 5 bases; nucleotides not matched to a gene: 10. The CDR3 bases are TGTGCCAGCAGCTTTGAAACGGGACAGGGTCGGACTGAAGCTTTCTTT. This encodes CASSFETGQGRTEAFF.

Notes on this clone: Germline and junction disagree at one end, which may indicate a read error. The rearrangement joins TRBV5-4 to TRBJ2-1; maybe TRBD2 (6 bases). The germline gives CDR1 SGHNT, CDR2 YYREEE (reference sequence). The CDR3 is 15 amino acids. This CDR3 reads CASSQDRAGNNEQFF. The CDR3, as DNA: TGCGCCAGCAGCCAAGATCGGGCGGGGAACAATGAGCAGTTCTTC.

This chain joins TRBV11-3 and TRBJ2-2; 10 bases are shared with TRBD1. CDR3 length: 14 residues. The V segment lost 4 bases and the J segment 6 bases; nucleotides outside the gene matches: 2. CDR1 is SGHNT and CDR2 is YENEEA in the germline V gene. CDR3 in amino acids: CASSSGQGSGELFF. The CDR3 coding sequence is TGTGCCAGCAGCTCGGGACAGGGGTCCGGGGAGCTGTTTTTT.

The V and J genes are TRBV29-1 and TRBJ2-1, with D tentatively TRBD1 (5 bases). The CDR3 has 14 residues. Germline CDR1 is SQVTM and CDR2 is ANQGSEA. Trimming shortened V by 5 bases and J by 0 bases, and 11 bases separated the two germline ends. CDR3 DNA sequence: TGCAGCGTTCAAAACAGGAGCTCCTACAATGAGCAGTTCTTC. This codes for CSVQNRSSYNEQFF.

The chain recombines TRBV7-8 with TRBJ2-7; no clear D. The CDR3 loop spans 12 amino acids. Trimming removed 4 bases at V and 6 bases at J, with 10 bases between. CDR1 and CDR2 (germline): SGHVS, FQNEAQ. CDR3 in amino acids: CASSSPFAEQYF. Here the CDR3 DNA reads TGTGCCAGCAGCTCCCCCTTTGCCGAGCAGTACTTC. The full variable domain, its missing parts supplied by reference TRBV7-8 and TRBJ2-7, is GAGVSQSPRYKVAKRGQDVALRCDPISGHVSLFWYQQALGQGPEFLTYFQNEAQLDKSGLPSDRFFAERPEGSVSTLKIQRTQQEDSAVYLCASSSPFAEQYFGPGTRLTVT.

This rearrangement joins TRBV2 to TRBJ2-1; D not resolved. The CDR3 covers 14 residues. Germline V gene sequence: CDR1 SNHLY, CDR2 FYNNEI. V shed 6 bases and J shed 0 bases, with 9 bases lying between them. CDR3 nucleotide sequence: TGTGCCAGCAGAATCGTTAGCTCCTACAATGAGCAGTTCTTC. Its protein is CASRIVSSYNEQFF.

The rearrangement links TRBV19 to TRBJ1-6, with 7 bases fitting TRBD1. The germline V gene encodes CDR1 LNHDA and CDR2 SQIVND (reference sequence). Germline trimming cut 5 bases from V and 7 bases from J; bases unmatched to any gene: 2. This CDR3 spans 13 amino acids. CDR3 DNA sequence: TGTGCCAGTAGTTCCAGGGGGAATTCACCCCTCCACTTT. Amino acids: CASSSRGNSPLHF.

This clone appeared once. CDR3 nucleotide sequence: TGTGCCAGCAGCCTGAGTAGGGAAGTATCCGGGGAGCTGTTTTTT. Encoded protein: CASSLSREVSGELFF. The chain recombines TRBV2 with TRBJ2-2; D is uncertain. The V and J ends lost 6 bases and 6 bases respectively, with 17 bases between them. The germline CDR1 and CDR2 sequences are SNHLY and FYNNEI. The CDR3 length is 15 residues.

The chain combines TRBV7-2 with TRBJ1-1; weak D call: TRBD1 (5 bases). V lost 4 bases and J 11 bases, leaving 20 bases between the germline ends. Germline CDR1 reads SGHTA; CDR2 reads FQGNSA. This CDR3 region has 14 residues. Written as DNA, the CDR3 is TGTGCCAGCAGCTCCCCCTGGCAGGGCATCCCGGCTTTCTTT. It codes for CASSSPWQGIPAFF.

This chain joins TRBV11-2 and TRBJ2-5, with 11 positions matching TRBD2. Germline-derived CDR1 and CDR2 are SGHAT and FQNNGV. Losses at the gene ends were 5 bases for V and 14 bases for J; bases not matched to a gene: 7. The length of the CDR3 is 12 residues. The CDR3 reads CASSPHTSGSYF. Written as DNA, the CDR3 is TGTGCCAGCAGCCCACATACTAGCGGGAGTTACTTC.

The rearrangement uses TRBV6-5 and TRBJ1-4; D might be TRBD1 (5 bases). Germline CDR1 and CDR2: MNHEY and SVGAGI. The CDR3 has 15 amino acids. Trimming removed 0 bases at V and 8 bases at J, with 13 bases between. In nucleotides, the CDR3 is TGTGCCAGCAGTTACTCGGCAGGGCCCGGGGAAAAACTGTTTTTT. Translation: CASSYSAGPGEKLFF.

The table lists this clone with a count of one. The chain uses TRBV29-1 and TRBJ1-3; D is perhaps TRBD1 (6 bases). V was clipped by 3 bases and J by 8 bases, with 14 bases between them. Germline V gene data show CDR1 as SQVTM and CDR2 as ANQGSEA. This CDR3 comprises 13 residues. The DNA for the CDR3 is TGCAGCGTTGAGGGGCAGGGGAAGGACACCATATATTTT. This encodes CSVEGQGKDTIYF.

The chain couples TRBV9 to TRBJ1-4, with D possibly matching TRBD1 (6 bases). The germline V gene has CDR1 SGDLS and CDR2 YYNGEE. The CDR3 is 15 amino acids. V lost 0 bases, J lost 7 bases, and 13 bases lay in between. DNA of the CDR3: TGTGCCAGCAGCGTAGAAGGGGGGGTGCTTGAAAAACTGTTTTTT. Its translation: CASSVEGGVLEKLFF.

The V gene is TRBV6-5, the J gene TRBJ1-1; no definite D call. This CDR3 has 13 amino acids. V was clipped by 5 bases and J by 1 base, with 8 bases between them. Per the germline V gene, CDR1 is MNHEY and CDR2 is SVGAGI. The CDR3 coding sequence is TGTGCCAGCAGTCCCGACGGGAACACTGAAGCTTTCTTT. Protein sequence: CASSPDGNTEAFF.

The chain joins TRBV6-5 to TRBJ2-5; 7 positions agree with TRBD2. Trimming at V came to 8 bases and at J to 5 bases, leaving 14 bases not matched to a gene. This CDR3 is 15 amino acids long. Per germline, CDR1 MNHEY and CDR2 SVGAGI. DNA of the CDR3: TGTGCCAGCTATCCCGCAGGGAGGGCCCTGGAGACCCAGTACTTC. Encoded protein: CASYPAGRALETQYF.

V and J are TRBV15 and TRBJ2-5, with 8 positions matching TRBD2. The ends lost 4 bases at V and 3 bases at J; junction bases unmatched: 4. Germline CDR1 is LNHNV and CDR2 is YYDKDF (reference sequence). This CDR3 region has 14 residues. CDR3 sequence reads: CATSKGLVKETQYF. The CDR3 DNA sequence: TGTGCCACCAGCAAGGGACTAGTCAAAGAGACCCAGTACTTC.

CDR3 in DNA: TGTGCCAGCAGTGATCAGGTTGGGACTGAAGCTTTCTTT. Amino acids: CASSDQVGTEAFF. This rearrangement joins TRBV2 to TRBJ1-1; no firm D call. Germline V gene data show CDR1 as SNHLY and CDR2 as FYNNEI. The V and J ends lost 3 bases and 5 bases respectively, with 10 bases between them. CDR3 length: 13 residues.

This rearrangement joins TRBV7-9 to TRBJ2-5; 10 bases fit TRBD1. The V and J ends lost 5 bases and 6 bases, in that order; junction bases with no gene match: 9. The germline V gene encodes CDR1 SEHNR and CDR2 FQNEAQ (reference sequence). This CDR3 comprises 15 residues. CDR3 sequence: CASSPPWDRGKTQYF. CDR3 coding DNA: TGTGCCAGCAGCCCCCCGTGGGACAGGGGCAAGACCCAGTACTTC.

To note about this clone: Sequence at one end of the junction differs from germline and may be a read error. V and J are TRBV10-3 and TRBJ1-1; 8 nucleotides match TRBD1. There are 13 residues in the CDR3. Germline CDR1 reads ENHRY; CDR2 reads SYGVKD. The CDR3 sequence: CAMKQGGNAEAFF. The CDR3 nucleotides read TGTGCCATGAAACAGGGGGGGAACGCTGAAGCTTTCTTT.

The chain couples TRBV6-1 to TRBJ1-3, with D possibly TRBD1 on 6 matching bases. The V gene's germline CDR1 is MNHNS and CDR2 SASEGT. CDR3 length equals 16 residues. Between the trimmed V and J ends, which lost 4 bases and 0 bases, there was a span of 13 bases. The chain's CDR3 is CASSVFWDNSGNTIYF. The CDR3, as DNA: TGTGCCAGCAGTGTCTTTTGGGACAACTCTGGAAACACCATATATTTT.

V usage is TRBV18 and J usage is TRBJ1-1; 11 bases match TRBD1. Germline CDR1 is KGHSH and CDR2 is LQKENI. The CDR3 is made up of 16 amino acids. J gave up 0 bases and V 3 bases, and 3 bases lay outside the gene matches. This CDR3 reads CASSPGQGGMNTEAFF. As DNA, the CDR3 is TGTGCCAGCTCACCGGGACAGGGGGGGATGAACACTGAAGCTTTCTTT.

The genes are TRBV29-1 and TRBJ1-1, with a possible D match to TRBD1 (5 bases). Germline CDR1 SQVTM, CDR2 ANQGSEA. The CDR3 spans 12 residues. The V end lost 7 bases, the J end lost 4 bases, and 13 bases lay between the germline ends. The DNA of the CDR3 is TGCAGCGGGGGGAGGGAACCCACTGAAGCTTTCTTT. Translation: CSGGREPTEAFF.

About this clone: This sample includes further DNA sequences coding for the same CDR3. CDR3 region: CASSLDISGANVLTF. CDR3 DNA sequence: TGTGCCAGCAGCCTGGACATCTCTGGGGCCAACGTCCTGACTTTC. The chain employs TRBV7-2 and TRBJ2-6; TRBD1 is a possible D gene (5 bases). Germline values: CDR1 SGHTA, CDR2 FQGNSA. The CDR3 is 15 amino acids. The ends were cut back, 5 bases at V and 0 bases at J, with 8 bases in the middle.